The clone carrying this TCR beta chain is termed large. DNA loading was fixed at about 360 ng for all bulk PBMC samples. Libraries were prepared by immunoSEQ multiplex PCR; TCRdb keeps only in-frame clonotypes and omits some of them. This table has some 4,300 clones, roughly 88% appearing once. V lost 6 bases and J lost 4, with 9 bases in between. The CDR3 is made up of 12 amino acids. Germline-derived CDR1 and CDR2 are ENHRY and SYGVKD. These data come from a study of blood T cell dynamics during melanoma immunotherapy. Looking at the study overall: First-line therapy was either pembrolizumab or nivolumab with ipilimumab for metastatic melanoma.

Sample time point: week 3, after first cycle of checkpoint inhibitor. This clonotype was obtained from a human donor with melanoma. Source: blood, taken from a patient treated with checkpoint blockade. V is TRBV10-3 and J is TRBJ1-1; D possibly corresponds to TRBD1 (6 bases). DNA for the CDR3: TGTGCCATCAGGCAGGGGATCACTGAAGCTTTCTTT. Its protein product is CAIRQGITEAFF.